This T cell receptor (beta chain) was obtained from a study of cytomegalovirus exposure and HLA in healthy donors. For the study at large: Clustering assigned 81% of the 350 to 450 genotyped donors to the Caucasian-associated ancestry cluster.

The PCR had 60 Vbeta and 13 Jbeta primers. Produced via immunoSEQ multiplex PCR; TCRdb's table is partial and in-frame only. The sample carries 100,000 to 150,000 clones, 65% to 80% recorded once. Germline assignment: CDR1 MNHNS and CDR2 SASEGT. CDR3 size: 14 residues. The gene calls are TRBV6-1 and TRBJ2-5; D is perhaps TRBD1 (6 bases). The end of the DNA is better explained by TRBJ2-7, so the J call may be wrong. The sequenced sample was PBMCs. This clonotype originated in a woman between 55 and 75 years old in good health and CMV-seropositive. The CDR3 spells CASSERTVPYEQYF. As DNA, the CDR3 is TGTGCCAGCAGTGAACGGACAGTACCCTACGAGCAGTACTTC.